A single sample is the source of the 2 T cell receptor beta chains below, sequenced in a study of blood T cell repertoires in COVID-19. Sequencing used immunoSEQ multiplex PCR; TCRdb keeps in-frame clones, though not all of them. The table lists 150,000 to 200,000 clones, just under 80% of them singletons, with around 13% in the top ten. Sequenced input: peripheral blood. All receptors come from an elderly woman with acute or convalescent COVID-19.

V gene TRBV15 combines with J gene TRBJ1-1; D uncertain. CDR1 and CDR2 (germline): LNHNV, YYDKDF (reference sequence). The CDR3 extends over 16 amino acids. Deletions cut 0 bases from V and 1 base from J, with 12 bases between. As DNA, the CDR3 is TGTGCCACCAGCAGAGATGCCGGACGGGGGAACACTGAAGCTTTCTTT. Its protein product is CATSRDAGRGNTEAFF.

Remarks on this clone: One junction end disagrees with the germline gene, perhaps due to a read error. The CDR3 bases are TGCGCCAGCAGCCAAGCCCCGGGGACTAGCGGGGGGACGGTCTTC. Residues: CASSQAPGTSGGTVF. The chain has TRBV4-1 and TRBJ2-1; 15 bases match TRBD2. This CDR3 region has 15 residues. From germline, CDR1 is MGHRA and CDR2 YSYEKL.